The 25 T cell receptor beta chains below were found in one sample sequenced in a study of vaccination and CD4 T cells after COVID-19. The Oncomine TCR Beta short-read assay was what sequenced the DNA obtained from cultured CD4+ T cells. Via MiXCR, TCRdb re-called the PCR reads, giving one row per CDR3 protein. The repertoire holds 4,000 to 4,500 distinct CDR3 sequences, with roughly 23% as singletons. Treatment in this sample: roughly ten-day PBMC culture with coronavirus spike peptide pools or control peptides (ViraFEST assay). No antigen has been identified for these receptors. The sequencing sample was made of CD4+ T cells from blood, cultured in vitro. The receptors shown here come from a human donor who had recovered from COVID-19.

This sequence joins TRBV27 and TRBJ2-3, with 9 bases aligning to TRBD1. V lost 6 bases, J lost 4 bases, and 5 bases stayed unmatched. Germline-derived CDR1 and CDR2 are MNHEY and SMNVEV (reference sequence). This CDR3 region has 14 residues. The CDR3 bases are TGTGCCAGCAGGGGACAGGGTCGTCCAGATACGCAGTATTTT. Its translation is CASRGQGRPDTQYF.

The chain couples TRBV2 to TRBJ2-2, with TRBD2 matching 7 bases. This CDR3 region has 12 residues. Per the germline V gene, CDR1 is SNHLY and CDR2 is FYNNEI. This CDR3 is CGAGLNTGELFF. The CDR3, as DNA: TGTGGAGCGGGACTGAACACCGGGGAGCTGTTTTTT.

This clonotype is deemed large. V usage is TRBV6-1 and J usage is TRBJ1-2; D perhaps matches TRBD1 (6 bases). The CDR3 totals 18 residues. Between the trimmed V and J ends, which lost 0 bases and 6 bases, there was a span of 23 bases. CDR1 and CDR2 (germline): MNHNS, SASEGT. The CDR3 is CASSEASLEWGRWDGYTF. The CDR3 DNA reads TGTGCCAGCAGTGAAGCTTCACTCGAATGGGGGCGGTGGGATGGCTACACCTTC.

The chain is built from TRBV12-3 or TRBV12-4 and TRBJ2-3; 14 bases map to TRBD2. The CDR3 length is 16 residues. V shed 4 bases, J shed 6 bases, and the junction held 6 bases outside the gene matches. Here the CDR3 DNA reads TGTGCCAGCAGTTACGGACTAGCGGGGGGAAGGGATACGCAGTATTTT. It specifies CASSYGLAGGRDTQYF.

The rearrangement joins TRBV7-3 to TRBJ2-1, with no clear D. V was trimmed by 6 bases and J by 8 bases, leaving 14 bases between them. This CDR3 is built from 13 residues. Germline V gene sequence: CDR1 SGHTA, CDR2 FQGTGA. Here the CDR3 reads CASRRNPSDEQFF. Here the CDR3 DNA reads TGTGCCAGCAGACGCAATCCGAGTGATGAGCAGTTCTTC.

This clonotype has just a few counts. V gene TRBV12-3 or TRBV12-4 combines with J gene TRBJ2-7; D might be TRBD1 (8 bases). The CDR3 spans 15 residues. V lost 6 bases and J 2 bases, leaving 17 bases between the germline ends. The CDR3 nucleotides are TGTGCCAGCAGCTACAGGGGGGGAGACCCCTACGAGCAGTACTTC. Amino acid sequence: CASSYRGGDPYEQYF.

This clonotype was found a few times. This chain links TRBV6-1 with TRBJ1-2; perhaps TRBD1 as D (5 bases). The germline V and J ends were trimmed by 10 bases and 4 bases, with 19 bases remaining between them. Germline assignment: CDR1 MNHNS and CDR2 SASEGT. The CDR3 sequence is 14 residues long. Here the CDR3 reads CATHPGGLLYGYTF. The CDR3 DNA sequence: TGTGCCACCCACCCGGGGGGACTTCTCTATGGCTACACCTTC.

This clonotype was observed a single time. V usage is TRBV3-1 and J usage is TRBJ1-2, with D possibly TRBD1 on 6 matching bases. Trimming pared 6 bases from V and 1 base from J, leaving 12 bases between. The CDR3 covers 14 residues. The germline V gene encodes CDR1 LGHDT and CDR2 YNNKEL (reference sequence). The CDR3 DNA is TGTGCCAGCAGTAACAGGGAACATAACTATGGCTACACCTTC. Translation: CASSNREHNYGYTF.

This clonotype turned up a few times. V is TRBV10-3 and J is TRBJ1-3; the D is unclear. In germline, CDR1 is ENHRY, CDR2 SYGVKD. The CDR3 contains 12 residues. Trimming removed 8 bases from V and 12 bases from J, with 17 bases in between. The CDR3 reads CAIESDVPGIYF. The CDR3 region has the DNA TGTGCCATCGAATCGGATGTACCGGGCATATATTTT.

In its sample, this clonotype was seen a few times. The gene calls are TRBV15 and TRBJ1-6; 7 bases map to TRBD1. Per germline, CDR1 LNHNV and CDR2 YYDKDF (reference sequence). The length of the CDR3 is 14 residues. V lost 1 base, J lost 8 bases, and 2 bases stayed unmatched. In DNA form, the CDR3 reads TGTGCCACCAGCAGAGGAGGGGGCTATTCACCCCTCCACTTT. Translating gives CATSRGGGYSPLHF.

The V call is TRBV20-1, the J call TRBJ1-6; 8 bases map to TRBD1. CDR3 length: 15 amino acids. Germline V lookup: CDR1 DFQATT, CDR2 SNEGSKA (reference sequence). V lost 1 base and J lost 2; bases outside the gene matches: 1. In nucleotides, the CDR3 is TGCAGTGCTAGAGGACAGGGGACCTATAATTCACCCCTCCACTTT. This codes for CSARGQGTYNSPLHF.

This clonotype was detected only a few times. This chain joins TRBV7-3 and TRBJ2-1; D perhaps matches TRBD2 (5 bases). V gave up 6 bases and J gave up 0 bases, with 12 bases separating them. The CDR3 is 15 residues long. Germline lookup yields CDR1 SGHTA and CDR2 FQGTGA. CDR3 loop: CASSTDGNSYNEQFF. The DNA of the CDR3 is TGTGCCAGCAGTACCGACGGGAACTCCTACAATGAGCAGTTCTTC.

This clonotype was observed a few times. The chain couples TRBV6-1 to TRBJ1-5; D is ambiguous. Trimming removed 4 bases at V and 0 bases at J, with 4 bases between. From germline, CDR1 is MNHNS and CDR2 SASEGT. The CDR3 extends over 13 amino acids. This chain's CDR3 is CASSVHSNQPQHF. The CDR3 nucleotides are TGTGCCAGCAGTGTACATAGCAATCAGCCCCAGCATTTT.

CDR3 bases: TGCAGTGCTAGACCCGGGTCAACTAATGAAAAACTGTTTTTT. Translated: CSARPGSTNEKLFF. The chain joins TRBV20-1 to TRBJ1-4; D unresolved. Germline CDR1 and CDR2: DFQATT and SNEGSKA (reference sequence). Trimming left V 2 bases short and J 0 bases short, with 7 bases between. The CDR3 has 14 residues.

The chain has TRBV30 and TRBJ1-6; the D gene is possibly TRBD1 (5 bases). CDR1 and CDR2 from the germline V gene are GTSNPN and SVGIG (reference sequence). Trimming cost V 4 bases and J 0 bases, with 10 bases left between them. The CDR3 length is 15 residues. CDR3 coding DNA: TGTGCCTGGACACGGGGCAGCTCCTATAATTCACCCCTCCACTTT. This translates into CAWTRGSSYNSPLHF.

This clonotype came up a few times. V gene TRBV30 combines with J gene TRBJ1-3, with no clear D. The length of the CDR3 is 13 residues. CDR1 GTSNPN and CDR2 SVGIG come from the germline V gene (reference sequence). V lost 5 bases and J lost 4, with 12 bases in between. CDR3 DNA sequence: TGTGCCTGGGGGGAGGTGTGGGGAAACACCATATATTTT. Translated: CAWGEVWGNTIYF.

This clonotype is labeled as medium-sized. This chain joins TRBV12-3 or TRBV12-4 and TRBJ2-5; possible D gene TRBD2, 7 bases. This CDR3 is built from 13 residues. V was trimmed by 5 bases and J by 3 bases, leaving 10 bases between them. CDR3 amino acids: CASSTGREETQYF. The CDR3 DNA reads TGTGCCAGCAGTACAGGGAGGGAAGAGACCCAGTACTTC.

This rearrangement joins TRBV29-1 to TRBJ1-1, with 10 bases matching TRBD1. This CDR3 spans 12 amino acids. Germline loops: CDR1 SQVTM, CDR2 ANQGSEA. V lost 6 bases, J lost 7 bases, and 5 bases stayed unmatched. CDR3 loop: CSVRQGAGEAFF. CDR3 nucleotide sequence: TGCAGCGTCAGACAGGGGGCGGGTGAAGCTTTCTTT.

This clonotype was picked up a small number of times. The rearrangement joins TRBV6-1 to TRBJ1-3; no definite D call. The CDR3 sequence is 15 residues long. The V gene's germline CDR1 is MNHNS and CDR2 SASEGT. Trimming shortened V by 6 bases and J by 0 bases, and 12 bases separated the two germline ends. CDR3 nucleotides: TGTGCCAGCAGAACCGCCGAGGACTCTGGAAACACCATATATTTT. As protein: CASRTAEDSGNTIYF.

V gene TRBV7-6 combines with J gene TRBJ1-6; D not certain. The germline V gene encodes CDR1 SGHVS and CDR2 FNYEAQ. Trimming took 2 bases from V and 3 from J, leaving 11 bases between them. The CDR3 runs 16 residues. CDR3 nucleotide sequence: TGTGCCAGCAGCTTATCCGGACCTATCTATAATTCACCCCTCCACTTT. It encodes CASSLSGPIYNSPLHF.

The chain is built from TRBV12-3 or TRBV12-4 and TRBJ1-6, with 8 nucleotides matching TRBD1. This CDR3 contains 15 residues. V gave up 7 bases and J gave up 5 bases; unmatched junction bases: 7. The CDR3 here is CASTLQGANNSPLHF. CDR3 nucleotide sequence: TGTGCCAGCACCCTCCAGGGGGCTAATAATTCACCCCTCCACTTT.

This clonotype is medium-sized by share. V gene TRBV7-9 combines with J gene TRBJ1-1; no firm D call. Germline CDR1 reads SEHNR; CDR2 reads FQNEAQ (reference sequence). Deletions cut 5 bases from V and 1 base from J, with 11 bases between. CDR3 size: 14 residues. This chain's CDR3 is CASSPPQRNTEAFF. CDR3 DNA sequence: TGTGCCAGCAGCCCCCCACAGAGGAACACTGAAGCTTTCTTT.

This clonotype turned up a few times. This chain links TRBV5-4 with TRBJ1-2; D is perhaps TRBD1 (5 bases). V shed 0 bases and J shed 5 bases, with 14 bases lying between them. The CDR3 spans 15 residues. Looked up from germline, CDR1 is SGHNT and CDR2 is YYREEE (reference sequence). The CDR3 loop is CASSLATRGDYGYTF. The CDR3 coding sequence is TGTGCCAGCAGCTTGGCCACTCGAGGGGATTATGGCTACACCTTC.

This clonotype turned up a few times. The rearrangement joins TRBV30 to TRBJ1-2, with D possibly TRBD1 on 6 matching bases. Germline V CDR1 and CDR2: GTSNPN, SVGIG (reference sequence). V was trimmed by 4 bases and J by 5 bases, leaving 23 bases between them. The CDR3 is 16 residues long. In DNA form, the CDR3 reads TGTGCCTGGACCCCGACTGGAGGACAGAGCCCTTATGGCTACACCTTC. Residues: CAWTPTGGQSPYGYTF. The variable domain in full, with the rest retrieved from reference TRBV30 and TRBJ1-2, is SQTIHQWPATLVQPVGSPLSLECTVEGTSNPNLYWYRQAAGRGLQLLFYSVGIGQISSEVPQNLSASRPQDRQFILSSKKLLLSDSGFYLCAWTPTGGQSPYGYTFGSGTRLTVV.

This clonotype was counted only a few times. V usage is TRBV11-2 and J usage is TRBJ1-3; no reliable D call. From germline, CDR1 is SGHAT and CDR2 FQNNGV. This CDR3 contains 13 residues. Trimming cost V 4 bases and J 4 bases, with 8 bases left between them. CDR3 coding DNA: TGTGCCAGCAGCTGGTCAGTAGGAAACACCATATATTTT. Translated: CASSWSVGNTIYF.